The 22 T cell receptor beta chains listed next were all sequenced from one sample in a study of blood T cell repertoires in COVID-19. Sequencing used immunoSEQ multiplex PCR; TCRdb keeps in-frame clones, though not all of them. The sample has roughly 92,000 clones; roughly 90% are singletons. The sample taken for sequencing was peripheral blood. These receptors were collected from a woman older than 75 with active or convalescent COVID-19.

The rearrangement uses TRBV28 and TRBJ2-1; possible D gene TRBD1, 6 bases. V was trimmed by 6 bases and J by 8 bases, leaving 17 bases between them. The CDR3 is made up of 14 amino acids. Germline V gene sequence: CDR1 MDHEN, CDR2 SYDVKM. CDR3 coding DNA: TGTGCCAGCAGACCGTTGGGGGCCTTCCATGAGCAGTTCTTC. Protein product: CASRPLGAFHEQFF. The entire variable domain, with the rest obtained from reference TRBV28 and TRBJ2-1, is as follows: DVKVTQSSRYLVKRTGEKVFLECVQDMDHENMFWYRQDPGLGLRLIYFSYDVKMKEKGDIPEGYSVSREKKERFSLILESASTNQTSMYLCASRPLGAFHEQFFGPGTRLTVL.

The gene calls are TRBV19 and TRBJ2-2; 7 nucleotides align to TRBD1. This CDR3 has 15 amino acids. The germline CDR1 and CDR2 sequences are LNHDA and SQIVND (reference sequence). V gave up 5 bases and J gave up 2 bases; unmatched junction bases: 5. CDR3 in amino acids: CASSFGTVNTGELFF. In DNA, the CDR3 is TGTGCCAGTAGTTTCGGGACAGTTAACACCGGGGAGCTGTTTTTT. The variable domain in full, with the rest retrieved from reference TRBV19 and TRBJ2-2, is DGGITQSPKYLFRKEGQNVTLSCEQNLNHDAMYWYRQDPGQGLRLIYYSQIVNDFQKGDIAEGYSVSREKKESFPLTVTSAQKNPTAFYLCASSFGTVNTGELFFGEGSRLTVL.

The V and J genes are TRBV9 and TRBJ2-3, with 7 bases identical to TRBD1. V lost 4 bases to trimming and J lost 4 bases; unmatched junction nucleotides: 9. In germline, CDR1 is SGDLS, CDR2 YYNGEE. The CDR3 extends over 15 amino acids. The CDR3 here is CASSQDTGVADTQYF. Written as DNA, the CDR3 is TGTGCCAGCAGCCAAGACACAGGGGTCGCAGATACGCAGTATTTT.

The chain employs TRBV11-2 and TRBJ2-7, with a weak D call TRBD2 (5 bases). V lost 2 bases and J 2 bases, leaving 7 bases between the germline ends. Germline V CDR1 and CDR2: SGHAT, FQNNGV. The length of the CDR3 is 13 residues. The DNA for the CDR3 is TGTGCCAGCAGCTTACGGGGTCCCTACGAGCAGTACTTC. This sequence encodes CASSLRGPYEQYF.

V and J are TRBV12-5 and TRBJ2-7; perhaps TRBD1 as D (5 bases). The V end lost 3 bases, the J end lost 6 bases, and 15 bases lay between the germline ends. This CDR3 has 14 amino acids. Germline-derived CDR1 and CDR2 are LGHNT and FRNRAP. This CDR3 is CASGFQTGASEQYF. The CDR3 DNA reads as TGTGCTAGTGGTTTCCAAACTGGGGCTTCCGAGCAGTACTTC.

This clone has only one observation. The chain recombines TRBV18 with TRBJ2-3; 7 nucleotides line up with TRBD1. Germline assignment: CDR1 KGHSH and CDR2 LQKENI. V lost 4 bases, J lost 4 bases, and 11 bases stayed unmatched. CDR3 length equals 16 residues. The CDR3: CASSRVLGQLPDTQYF. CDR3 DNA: TGTGCCAGCTCACGGGTGTTGGGACAGCTCCCAGATACGCAGTATTTT.

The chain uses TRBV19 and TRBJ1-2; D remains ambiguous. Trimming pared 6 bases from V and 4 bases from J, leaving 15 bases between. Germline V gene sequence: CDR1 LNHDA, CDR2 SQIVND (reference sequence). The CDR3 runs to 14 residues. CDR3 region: CASSPVAGRYGYTF. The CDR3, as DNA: TGTGCCAGTAGCCCGGTAGCCGGCCGCTATGGCTACACCTTC.

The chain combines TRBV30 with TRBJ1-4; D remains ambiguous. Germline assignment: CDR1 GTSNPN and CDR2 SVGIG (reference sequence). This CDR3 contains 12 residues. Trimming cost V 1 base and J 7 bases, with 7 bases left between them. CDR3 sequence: CAWSDTFEKLFF. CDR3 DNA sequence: TGTGCCTGGAGTGATACATTTGAAAAACTGTTTTTT. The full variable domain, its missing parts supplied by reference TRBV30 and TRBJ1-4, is SQTIHQWPATLVQPVGSPLSLECTVEGTSNPNLYWYRQAAGRGLQLLFYSVGIGQISSEVPQNLSASRPQDRQFILSSKKLLLSDSGFYLCAWSDTFEKLFFGSGTQLSVL.

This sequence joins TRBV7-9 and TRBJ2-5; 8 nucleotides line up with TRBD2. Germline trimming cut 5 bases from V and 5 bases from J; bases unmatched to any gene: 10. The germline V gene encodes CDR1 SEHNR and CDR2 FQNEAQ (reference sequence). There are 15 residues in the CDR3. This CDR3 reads CASSPNPRLAETQYF. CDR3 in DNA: TGTGCCAGCAGCCCCAATCCCCGACTAGCGGAGACCCAGTACTTC.

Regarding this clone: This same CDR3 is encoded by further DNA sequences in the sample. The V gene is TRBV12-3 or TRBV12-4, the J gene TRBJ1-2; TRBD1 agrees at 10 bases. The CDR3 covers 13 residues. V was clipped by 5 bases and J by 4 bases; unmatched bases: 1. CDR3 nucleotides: TGTGCCAGCAGTCGACAGGGGGCCTATGGCTACACCTTC. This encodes CASSRQGAYGYTF.

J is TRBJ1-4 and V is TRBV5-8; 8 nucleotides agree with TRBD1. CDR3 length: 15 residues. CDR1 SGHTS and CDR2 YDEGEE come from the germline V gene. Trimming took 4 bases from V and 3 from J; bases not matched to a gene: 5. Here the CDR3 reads CASSRGQGSNEKLFF. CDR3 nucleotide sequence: TGTGCCAGCAGCCGAGGACAGGGCTCTAATGAAAAACTGTTTTTT. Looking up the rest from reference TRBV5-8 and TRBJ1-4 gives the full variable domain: EAGVTQSPTHLIKTRGQQATLRCSPISGHTSVYWYQQALGLGLQFLLWYDEGEERNRGNFPPRFSGRQFPNYSSELNVNALELEDSALYLCASSRGQGSNEKLFFGSGTQLSVL.

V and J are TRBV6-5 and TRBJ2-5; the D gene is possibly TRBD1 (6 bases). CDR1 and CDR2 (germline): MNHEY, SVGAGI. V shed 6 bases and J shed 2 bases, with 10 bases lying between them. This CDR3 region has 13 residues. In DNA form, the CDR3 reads TGTGCCAGCAGCCGTGACAGGCAAGAGACCCAGTACTTC. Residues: CASSRDRQETQYF.

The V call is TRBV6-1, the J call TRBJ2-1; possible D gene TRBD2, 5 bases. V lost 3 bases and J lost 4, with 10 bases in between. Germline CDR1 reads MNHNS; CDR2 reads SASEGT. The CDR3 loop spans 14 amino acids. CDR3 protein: CASSDGRAYNEQFF. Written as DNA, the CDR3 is TGTGCCAGCAGTGATGGGCGGGCGTACAATGAGCAGTTCTTC.

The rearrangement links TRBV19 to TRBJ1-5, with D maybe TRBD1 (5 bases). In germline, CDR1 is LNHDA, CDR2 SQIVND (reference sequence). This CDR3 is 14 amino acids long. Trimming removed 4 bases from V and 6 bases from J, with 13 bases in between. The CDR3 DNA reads TGTGCCAGTAGTAACGGGGCGCGGGGTCAGCCCCAGCATTTT. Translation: CASSNGARGQPQHF.

This CDR3 reads CASSSGGASQYF. The CDR3 DNA reads as TGTGCCAGCAGTTCTGGAGGGGCATCCCAGTACTTC. This rearrangement joins TRBV6-2 or TRBV6-3 to TRBJ2-5; D is perhaps TRBD2 (6 bases). CDR3 length equals 12 residues. V was trimmed by 4 bases and J by 9 bases, leaving 12 bases between them. Germline V gene lookup returns CDR1 MNHEY and CDR2 SVGEGT.

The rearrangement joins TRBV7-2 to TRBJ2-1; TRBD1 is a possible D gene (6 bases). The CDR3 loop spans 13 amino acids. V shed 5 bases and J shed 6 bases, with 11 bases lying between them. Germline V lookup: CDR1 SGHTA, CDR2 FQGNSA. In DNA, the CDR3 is TGTGCCAGCAGCCGAGACAGGATCAATGAGCAGTTCTTC. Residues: CASSRDRINEQFF.

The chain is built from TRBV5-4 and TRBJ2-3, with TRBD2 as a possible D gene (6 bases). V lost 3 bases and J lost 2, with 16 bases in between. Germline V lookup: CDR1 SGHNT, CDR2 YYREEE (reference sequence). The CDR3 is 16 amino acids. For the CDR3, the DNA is TGTGCCAGCAGCTCTGGCGGCTCGGGGGTCACAGATACGCAGTATTTT. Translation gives CASSSGGSGVTDTQYF.

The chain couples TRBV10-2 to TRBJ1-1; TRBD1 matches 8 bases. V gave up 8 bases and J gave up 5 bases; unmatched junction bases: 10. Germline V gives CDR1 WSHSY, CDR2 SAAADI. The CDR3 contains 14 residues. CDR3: CASSGTGRRTEAFF. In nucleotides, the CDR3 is TGCGCCAGCTCAGGGACAGGCCGTAGGACTGAAGCTTTCTTT.

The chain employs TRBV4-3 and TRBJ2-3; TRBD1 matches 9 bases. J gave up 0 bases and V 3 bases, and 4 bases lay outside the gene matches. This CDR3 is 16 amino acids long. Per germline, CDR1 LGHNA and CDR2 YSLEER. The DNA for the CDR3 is TGCGCCAGCAGCCAGTTGACAGGGGGAAGCACAGATACGCAGTATTTT. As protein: CASSQLTGGSTDTQYF.

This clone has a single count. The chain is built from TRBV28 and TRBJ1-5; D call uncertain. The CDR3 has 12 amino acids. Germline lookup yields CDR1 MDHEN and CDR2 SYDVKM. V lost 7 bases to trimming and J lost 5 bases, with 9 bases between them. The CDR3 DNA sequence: TGTGCCAGCAAGGAGGAGGATCAGCCCCAGCATTTT. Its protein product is CASKEEDQPQHF.

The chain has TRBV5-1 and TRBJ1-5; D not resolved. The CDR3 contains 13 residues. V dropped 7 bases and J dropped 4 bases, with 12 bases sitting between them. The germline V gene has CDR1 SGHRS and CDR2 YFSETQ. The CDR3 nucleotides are TGCGCCAGCTCCCAAGACGGGAATCAGCCCCAGCATTTT. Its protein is CASSQDGNQPQHF. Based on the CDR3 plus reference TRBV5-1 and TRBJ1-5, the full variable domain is KAGVTQTPRYLIKTRGQQVTLSCSPISGHRSVSWYQQTPGQGLQFLFEYFSETQRNKGNFPGRFSGRQFSNSRSEMNVSTLELGDSALYLCASSQDGNQPQHFGDGTRLSIL.

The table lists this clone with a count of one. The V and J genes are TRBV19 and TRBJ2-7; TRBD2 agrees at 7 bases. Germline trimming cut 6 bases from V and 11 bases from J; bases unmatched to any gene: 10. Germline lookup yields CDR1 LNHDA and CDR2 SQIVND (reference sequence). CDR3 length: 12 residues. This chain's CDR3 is CASRDYRGDEYF. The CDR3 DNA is TGTGCCAGTAGGGACTACCGGGGGGATGAGTACTTC.